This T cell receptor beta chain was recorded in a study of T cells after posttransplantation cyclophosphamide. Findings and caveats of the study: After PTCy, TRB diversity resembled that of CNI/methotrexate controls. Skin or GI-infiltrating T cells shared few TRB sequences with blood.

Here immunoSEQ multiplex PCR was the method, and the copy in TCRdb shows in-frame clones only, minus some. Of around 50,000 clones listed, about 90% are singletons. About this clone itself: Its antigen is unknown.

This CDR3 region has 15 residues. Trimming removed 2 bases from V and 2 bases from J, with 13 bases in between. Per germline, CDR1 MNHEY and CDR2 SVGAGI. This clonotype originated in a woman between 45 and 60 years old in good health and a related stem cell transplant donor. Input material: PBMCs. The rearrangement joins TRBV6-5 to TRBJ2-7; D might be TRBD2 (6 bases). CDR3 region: CASSYEVTRPYEQYF. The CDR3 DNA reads TGTGCCAGCAGTTACGAGGTGACTAGACCCTACGAGCAGTACTTC.